This is a list of T cell receptor beta chains from one sample in a study of cytomegalovirus exposure and HLA in healthy donors. Libraries were prepared by immunoSEQ multiplex PCR; TCRdb keeps only in-frame clonotypes and omits some of them. Of roughly 150,000 clones in the sample, around two thirds were seen once. Sequenced sample: PBMCs. The receptors stem from a young man in good health and CMV-seropositive. CDR3s include the opening cysteine and the closing phenylalanine or tryptophan. Each record gives: J gene, CDR3 length, V gene, D gene, clone size, CDR3 protein, CDR3 DNA. A D gene is named only where the DNA matches it firmly. Only some rows state a clone size, as once, few, many or a class for expanded clones.

J: TRBJ2-7
length: 14
V: TRBV5-6
D: TRBD2
size: NA
CDR3: CASSLEGGVGEQYF
DNA: TGTGCCAGCAGCTTGGAGGGAGGGGTAGGGGAGCAGTACTTC

J: TRBJ1-4
length: 15
V: TRBV6-5
D: TRBD1
size: NA
CDR3: CASSSAGTGVNKLFF
DNA: TGTGCCAGCAGTTCCGCCGGGACAGGGGTTAACAAACTGTTTTTT

J: TRBJ1-5
length: 18
V: TRBV6-1
D: NA
size: few
CDR3: CASSEVVVRGGSNQPQHF
DNA: TGTGCCAGCAGTGAAGTTGTTGTGAGGGGAGGAAGCAATCAGCCCCAGCATTTT

J: TRBJ2-7
length: 14
V: TRBV6-6
D: TRBD2
size: NA
CDR3: CASSYRGSSYEQYF
DNA: TGTGCCAGCAGTTACCGCGGGAGCTCCTACGAGCAGTACTTC

J: TRBJ2-4
length: 14
V: TRBV30
D: NA
size: NA
CDR3: CAWLPGLAKNIQYF
DNA: TGTGCCTGGCTGCCAGGATTAGCCAAAAACATTCAGTACTTC

J: TRBJ2-7
length: 16
V: TRBV6-5
D: NA
size: NA
CDR3: CASSYSGATQGYEQYF
DNA: TGTGCCAGCAGTTACTCGGGCGCCACTCAGGGCTACGAGCAGTACTTC

J: TRBJ2-7
length: 12
V: TRBV27
D: NA
size: few
CDR3: CASRESDNEQYF
DNA: TGTGCCAGCAGGGAATCCGACAACGAGCAGTACTTC

J: TRBJ2-7
length: 18
V: TRBV9
D: NA
size: few
CDR3: CASSVGPSTQVFSYEQYF
DNA: TGTGCCAGCAGCGTAGGCCCCTCCACACAGGTTTTCTCCTACGAGCAGTACTTC

J: TRBJ2-2
length: 13
V: TRBV19
D: TRBD1
size: once
CDR3: CASRGQASGELFF
DNA: TGTGCCAGTAGGGGACAGGCGTCCGGGGAGCTGTTTTTT

J: TRBJ2-1
length: 16
V: TRBV4-2
D: TRBD1
size: NA
CDR3: CASSQDHQGAYNEQFF
DNA: TGTGCCAGCAGCCAAGATCATCAGGGGGCCTACAATGAGCAGTTCTTC

J: TRBJ2-1
length: 12
V: TRBV6-1
D: NA
size: NA
CDR3: CASSRLDNEQFF
DNA: TGTGCCAGCAGCAGACTAGACAATGAGCAGTTCTTC

J: TRBJ1-1
length: 14
V: TRBV28
D: NA
size: NA
CDR3: CASSKTGRNTEAFF
DNA: TGTGCCAGCAGTAAAACAGGAAGGAACACTGAAGCTTTCTTT

J: TRBJ2-1
length: 14
V: TRBV7-9
D: TRBD1
size: NA
CDR3: CASSNRQGYNEQFF
DNA: TGTGCCAGCAGCAACCGACAGGGTTACAATGAGCAGTTCTTC

J: TRBJ1-2
length: 14
V: TRBV4-2
D: NA
size: once
CDR3: CASSQGQANYGYTF
DNA: TGTGCCAGCAGCCAAGGGCAGGCTAACTATGGCTACACCTTC

J: TRBJ1-2
length: 16
V: TRBV15
D: TRBD1
size: NA
CDR3: CATGPDRQNDRDGYTF
DNA: TGTGCCACCGGCCCCGACCGACAAAACGACAGGGATGGCTACACCTTC

J: TRBJ1-2
length: 15
V: TRBV6-1
D: TRBD1
size: once
CDR3: CASSEVGDRVVGYTF
DNA: TGTGCCAGCAGTGAAGTCGGAGACAGGGTTGTGGGCTACACCTTC

J: TRBJ2-1
length: 12
V: TRBV7-6
D: NA
size: NA
CDR3: CASSFRGGEQFF
DNA: TGTGCCAGCAGCTTCAGGGGCGGTGAGCAGTTCTTC

J: TRBJ1-2
length: 15
V: TRBV25-1
D: TRBD1
size: NA
CDR3: CASSEITGAQSGYTF
DNA: TGTGCCAGCAGTGAGATTACAGGGGCGCAATCCGGCTACACCTTC

J: TRBJ2-3
length: 15
V: TRBV11-2
D: NA
size: NA
CDR3: CASSLFSLSTDTQYF
DNA: TGTGCCAGCAGCTTATTTAGCTTAAGCACAGATACGCAGTATTTT

J: TRBJ2-1
length: 14
V: TRBV6-1
D: TRBD2
size: NA
CDR3: CASVAGGVYNEQFF
DNA: TGTGCCAGCGTAGCGGGAGGAGTCTACAATGAGCAGTTCTTC

J: TRBJ1-3
length: 18
V: TRBV6-1
D: NA
size: few
CDR3: CASSGGAGGARSGNTIYF
DNA: TGTGCCAGCAGTGGAGGGGCCGGGGGAGCCCGATCTGGAAACACCATATATTTT

J: TRBJ2-7
length: 15
V: TRBV28
D: TRBD2
size: NA
CDR3: CASSLSSGATYEQYF
DNA: TGTGCCAGCAGTTTATCTAGCGGCGCGACCTACGAGCAGTACTTC

J: TRBJ2-2
length: 16
V: TRBV9
D: TRBD1
size: NA
CDR3: CASSPQGQGGTGELFF
DNA: TGTGCCAGCAGCCCCCAGGGACAGGGGGGCACCGGGGAGCTGTTTTTT

J: TRBJ2-2
length: 15
V: TRBV7-7
D: NA
size: NA
CDR3: CASSLRTGATGELFF
DNA: TGTGCCAGCAGCTTAAGGACGGGAGCCACCGGGGAGCTGTTTTTT